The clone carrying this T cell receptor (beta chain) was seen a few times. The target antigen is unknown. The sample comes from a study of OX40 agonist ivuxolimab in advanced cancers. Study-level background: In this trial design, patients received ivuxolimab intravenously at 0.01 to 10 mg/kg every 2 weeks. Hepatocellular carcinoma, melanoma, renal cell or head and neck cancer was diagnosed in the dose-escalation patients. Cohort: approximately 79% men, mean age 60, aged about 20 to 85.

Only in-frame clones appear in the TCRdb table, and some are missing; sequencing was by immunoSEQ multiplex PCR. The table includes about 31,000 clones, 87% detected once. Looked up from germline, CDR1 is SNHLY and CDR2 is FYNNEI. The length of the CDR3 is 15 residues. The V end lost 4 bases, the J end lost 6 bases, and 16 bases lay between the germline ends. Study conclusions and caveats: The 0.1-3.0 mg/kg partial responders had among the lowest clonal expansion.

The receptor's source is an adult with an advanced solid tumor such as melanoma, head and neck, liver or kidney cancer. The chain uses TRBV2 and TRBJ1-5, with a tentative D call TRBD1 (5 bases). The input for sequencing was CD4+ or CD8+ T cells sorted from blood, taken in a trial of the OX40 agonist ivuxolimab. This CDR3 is CASSVSREGSQPQHF. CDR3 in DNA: TGTGCCAGCAGTGTATCCAGGGAAGGTAGTCAGCCCCAGCATTTT.